These 18 T cell receptor beta chains were sequenced from one sample in a study of siplizumab effects on memory and regulatory T cells. TCRdb keeps only in-frame clones here, not all; method: immunoSEQ multiplex PCR. The sample shows 50,000 to 75,000 clones, around 79% of them seen only once. The sample taken for sequencing was memory CD4+ T cells sorted from blood. The receptors were sampled from a human donor in good health.

The J gene is TRBJ2-6, the V gene TRBV6-6; D possibly matches TRBD1 or TRBD2 (6 bases each). Germline values: CDR1 MNHNY, CDR2 SVGAGI (reference sequence). The CDR3 is made up of 16 amino acids. Trimming cost V 8 bases and J 0 bases, with 14 bases left between them. The CDR3 sequence is CASFTGRPSGANVLTF. The CDR3, as DNA: TGTGCCAGCTTCACAGGGAGGCCCTCTGGGGCCAACGTCCTGACTTTC.

This rearrangement joins TRBV2 to TRBJ1-4; D remains unclear. From germline, CDR1 is SNHLY and CDR2 FYNNEI. This CDR3 region has 15 residues. The V end was cut by 2 bases, the J end by 3 bases, with 10 bases between. In DNA, the CDR3 is TGTGCCAGCAGTGAACAGCAGTTGGCTAATGAAAAACTGTTTTTT. Translating gives CASSEQQLANEKLFF.

The chain carries TRBV25-1 and TRBJ2-2, with TRBD2 matching 8 bases. Germline CDR1 and CDR2: MGHDK and SYGVNS. This CDR3 is 15 amino acids long. Germline trimming cut 5 bases from V and 1 base from J; bases unmatched to any gene: 3. The CDR3 DNA follows: TGTGCCAGCAGTTATACTAGCGGGAACACCGGGGAGCTGTTTTTT. It yields the protein CASSYTSGNTGELFF.

The chain recombines TRBV6-5 with TRBJ1-2; 8 bases match TRBD1. This CDR3 region has 14 residues. V shed 2 bases and J 8 bases; nucleotides not matched to a gene: 7. Germline CDR1 reads MNHEY; CDR2 reads SVGAGI. CDR3 DNA sequence: TGTGCCAGCAGTTACGAGACAGGGGTAGGGGGCTACACCTTC. Protein: CASSYETGVGGYTF.

This CDR3 reads CASSLGGVKVQYF. The DNA of the CDR3 is TGTGCCAGCAGCTTAGGAGGGGTTAAGGTGCAGTACTTC. The chain uses TRBV11-2 and TRBJ2-7; D is tentatively TRBD1 or TRBD2 (5 bases each). The CDR3 is 13 amino acids. V lost 1 base to trimming and J lost 9 bases, with 13 bases between them. CDR1 and CDR2 (germline): SGHAT, FQNNGV.

This clone was picked up a small number of times. The gene calls are TRBV5-4 and TRBJ2-5; 10 bases are shared with TRBD2. The CDR3 extends over 15 amino acids. The V gene end was trimmed by 1 base and the J gene end by 7 bases; junction bases not matched to a gene: 7. Germline assignment: CDR1 SGHNT and CDR2 YYREEE (reference sequence). CDR3 residues: CASSLSSGGAGTQYF. The CDR3 coding sequence is TGTGCCAGCAGCTTGTCCAGCGGGGGGGCGGGGACCCAGTACTTC.

This chain connects TRBV7-2 to TRBJ1-1; 12 bases map to TRBD1. Trimming took 3 bases from V and 5 from J; bases not matched to a gene: 4. Per germline, CDR1 SGHTA and CDR2 FQGNSA. This CDR3 spans 15 amino acids. DNA of the CDR3: TGTGCCAGCAGCTTTACGGGACAGGGGGCAACTGAAGCTTTCTTT. Translation: CASSFTGQGATEAFF.

The count of this clone is one. V gene TRBV10-2 combines with J gene TRBJ2-5, with D uncertain. The V and J ends lost 6 bases and 1 base respectively, with 12 bases between them. CDR1 is WSHSY and CDR2 is SAAADI in the germline V gene. The length of the CDR3 is 14 residues. The CDR3: CASRSRPIQETQYF. CDR3 sequence (DNA): TGCGCCAGCAGATCTCGACCCATCCAAGAGACCCAGTACTTC.

The V call is TRBV18, the J call TRBJ2-5; D call uncertain. The V gene's germline CDR1 is KGHSH and CDR2 LQKENI. This CDR3 is built from 13 residues. Trimming removed 4 bases from V and 5 bases from J, with 11 bases in between. The CDR3: CASSLNLEETQYF. In DNA form, the CDR3 reads TGTGCCAGCTCACTAAATTTGGAGGAGACCCAGTACTTC.

This clone was picked up a small number of times. V and J are TRBV4-2 and TRBJ1-1, with 11 bases matching TRBD1. The CDR3 consists of 16 residues. Losses at the gene ends were 0 bases for V and 3 bases for J; bases not matched to a gene: 3. Germline lookup yields CDR1 LGHNA and CDR2 YNFKEQ. The CDR3 bases are TGTGCCAGCAGCCAAGAAGGGACAGGGGGGTACACTGAAGCTTTCTTT. It yields the protein CASSQEGTGGYTEAFF.

As regards this clone: The identical CDR3 is also encoded by other nucleotide sequences in the sample. The genes are TRBV30 and TRBJ2-5; TRBD1 might be the D (6 bases). Trimming left V 4 bases short and J 2 bases short, with 8 bases between. The germline V gene encodes CDR1 GTSNPN and CDR2 SVGIG (reference sequence). This CDR3 spans 12 amino acids. The CDR3 here is CAWIRGQETQYF. As DNA, the CDR3 is TGTGCCTGGATCAGGGGTCAAGAGACCCAGTACTTC.

This clone was found a few times. The rearrangement uses TRBV6-6 and TRBJ1-2, with D possibly TRBD1 on 5 matching bases. There are 14 residues in the CDR3. With 3 bases removed from V and 6 bases from J, the gap between germline ends came to 14 bases. The germline CDR1 and CDR2 sequences are MNHNY and SVGAGI (reference sequence). CDR3: CASSYGGRADGYTF. DNA for the CDR3: TGTGCCAGCAGTTATGGGGGGAGGGCGGATGGCTACACCTTC.

This rearrangement joins TRBV28 to TRBJ2-7; 11 bases are shared with TRBD2. V trimming: 4 bases; J trimming: 3 bases; junction bases outside the gene matches: 17. The germline V gene encodes CDR1 MDHEN and CDR2 SYDVKM. The CDR3 has 19 amino acids. CDR3 residues: CASSSVSSGGTLLRYEQYF. CDR3 in DNA: TGTGCCAGCAGTTCCGTTTCTAGCGGGGGGACTCTCCTACGCTACGAGCAGTACTTC.

The genes are TRBV4-1 and TRBJ1-2; 9 bases line up with TRBD1. CDR1 is MGHRA and CDR2 is YSYEKL in the germline V gene. V lost 3 bases to trimming and J lost 2 bases; unmatched junction nucleotides: 7. This CDR3 has 16 residues. CDR3 in DNA: TGCGCCAGCAGCCATTTACCGGGACAGGGCAACTATGGCTACACCTTC. This translates into CASSHLPGQGNYGYTF.

CDR3 DNA: TGCGCCAGCAGCTGGGGGAGGGACGAGCAGTACTTC. Protein: CASSWGRDEQYF. V is TRBV5-1 and J is TRBJ2-7, with 7 nucleotides matching TRBD2. The J segment lost 5 bases and the V segment lost 3 bases, leaving 2 bases of the junction unmatched. This CDR3 comprises 12 residues. Per germline, CDR1 SGHRS and CDR2 YFSETQ.

The chain uses TRBV7-2 and TRBJ1-5; D perhaps matches TRBD1 (5 bases). The CDR3 spans 15 residues. V lost 5 bases, J lost 2 bases, and 13 bases lay in between. Per germline, CDR1 SGHTA and CDR2 FQGNSA. The CDR3 DNA sequence: TGTGCCAGCAGCCCATTCTCGGGGGGCAATCAGCCCCAGCATTTT. Translated, it gives CASSPFSGGNQPQHF.

The V call is TRBV5-6, the J call TRBJ2-2; 8 nucleotides agree with TRBD1. The J segment lost 2 bases and the V segment lost 5 bases, leaving 5 bases of the junction unmatched. This CDR3 is built from 15 residues. CDR1 SGHDT and CDR2 YYEEEE come from the germline V gene. This CDR3 is CASRSTGVNTGELFF. The CDR3 coding sequence is TGTGCCAGCAGATCGACAGGGGTTAACACCGGGGAGCTGTTTTTT.

The chain uses TRBV5-4 and TRBJ2-4; unclear D gene. In germline, CDR1 is SGHNT, CDR2 YYREEE (reference sequence). V lost 0 bases, J lost 6 bases, and 7 bases lay in between. The CDR3 covers 13 residues. The CDR3 region has the DNA TGTGCCAGCAGCTTGGGGCAGGTAAACATTCAGTACTTC. It yields the protein CASSLGQVNIQYF. Drawing the rest from reference TRBV5-4 and TRBJ2-4, the complete variable domain is ETGVTQSPTHLIKTRGQQVTLRCSSQSGHNTVSWYQQALGQGPQFIFQYYREEENGRGNFPPRFSGLQFPNYSSELNVNALELDDSALYLCASSLGQVNIQYFGAGTRLSVL.